This T cell receptor beta chain was captured by sequencing in a study of T cells expressing NK-cell markers. Study in general: With respect to HCMV, most of the eight sequenced donors were seropositive, and one was seronegative.

Reanalyzing the 5' RACE reads, TCRdb keeps one entry per CDR3 protein, without DNA. There are a few hundred thousand distinct CDR3 sequences in the sample, with 3.5% to 4.5% held by the top ten. Germline V lookup: CDR1 GTSNPN, CDR2 SVGIG (reference sequence). CDR3 length equals 13 residues. This chain links TRBV30 with TRBJ2-6; the TRBD2 assignment by TCRdb is unverifiable without DNA. This receptor was identified in a man between 18 and 29 years old in good health. Sequencing was performed on blood T cells: a sorted CD56 or NKG2C T cell subset, CD4+ or CD8+ T cells, or bulk PBMC T cells (not recorded which). The CDR3 region is CAWSSGGANVLTF.